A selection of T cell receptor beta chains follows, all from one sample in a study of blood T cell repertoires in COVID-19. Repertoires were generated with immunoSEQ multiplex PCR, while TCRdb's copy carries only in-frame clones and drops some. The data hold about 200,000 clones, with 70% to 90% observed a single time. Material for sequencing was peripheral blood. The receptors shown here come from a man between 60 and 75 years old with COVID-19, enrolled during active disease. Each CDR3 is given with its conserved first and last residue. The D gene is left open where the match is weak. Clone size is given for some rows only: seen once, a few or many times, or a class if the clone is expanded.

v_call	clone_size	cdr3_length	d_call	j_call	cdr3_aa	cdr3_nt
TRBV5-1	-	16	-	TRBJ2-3	CASSLGALVGTDTQYF	TGCGCCAGCAGCTTGGGGGCACTGGTTGGCACAGATACGCAGTATTTT
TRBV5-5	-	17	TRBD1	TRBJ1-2	CASSSGADRRGLYGYTF	TGTGCCAGCAGCTCAGGTGCGGACAGGAGGGGCCTTTATGGCTACACCTTC
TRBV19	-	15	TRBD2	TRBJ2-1	CASSFLAGSYNEQFF	TGTGCCAGTAGTTTCCTAGCGGGGTCCTACAATGAGCAGTTCTTC
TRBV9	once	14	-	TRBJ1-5	CASSPGDNNQPQHF	TGTGCCAGCAGCCCAGGGGACAACAATCAGCCCCAGCATTTT
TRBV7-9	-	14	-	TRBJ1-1	CASSPIRGATEAFF	TGTGCCAGCAGCCCGATACGCGGGGCCACTGAAGCTTTCTTT
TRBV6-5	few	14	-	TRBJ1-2	CASSLQQGGYGYTF	TGTGCCAGCAGTCTGCAACAGGGAGGGTATGGCTACACCTTC
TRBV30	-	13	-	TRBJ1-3	CAWIRRAGNTIYF	TGTGCCTGGATTCGGAGGGCCGGAAACACCATATATTTT
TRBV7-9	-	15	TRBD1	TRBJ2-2	CASSLGTGRTGELFF	TGTGCCAGCAGCTTAGGGACAGGCCGAACCGGGGAGCTGTTTTTT
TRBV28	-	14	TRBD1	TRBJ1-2	CASSLLQGAYGYTF	TGTGCCAGCAGTTTACTTCAGGGGGCCTATGGCTACACCTTC
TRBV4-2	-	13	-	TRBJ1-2	CASSGSGARGYTF	TGTGCCAGCAGCGGGTCAGGGGCTCGTGGCTACACCTTC